Shown below are 14 T cell receptor beta chains from a single sample sequenced in a study of CD8 T cells in ankylosing spondylitis. The antigens for these receptors are not known. TCRdb re-analysed the 5' RACE reads in MiXCR, keeping a single row per CDR3 protein. This sample yields about 200,000 distinct CDR3 sequences, of which around 7.9% are seen a single time; 11% to 15% belongs to the top ten. Study results and caveats: Ankylosing spondylitis blood appeared to be characterized by a TCR beta motif of 8 or 9 highly homologous variants.

The sequenced material came from blood, either unsorted or a sorted T cell fraction (not recorded which). Source of these receptors: a male donor with ankylosing spondylitis.

This clonotype was observed at least ten times. This CDR3 reads CASSYSTGAHQKTYEQYF. The CDR3 region has the DNA TGTGCCAGCAGTTACTCGACGGGGGCCCACCAAAAAACCTACGAGCAGTACTTC. The chain uses TRBV6-5 and TRBJ2-7; tentatively, D is TRBD1 or TRBD2 (6 bases each). Looked up from germline, CDR1 is MNHEY and CDR2 is SVGAGI. CDR3 length: 18 amino acids. The germline V and J ends were trimmed by 0 bases and 2 bases, with 20 bases remaining between them.

Ten or more counts support this clonotype. The J gene is TRBJ1-2, the V gene TRBV12-3 or TRBV12-4, with TRBD1 as a possible D gene (5 bases). Trimming took off 5 bases at V and 4 bases at J, with 14 bases between the two ends. CDR3 length: 14 residues. In DNA, the CDR3 is TGTGCCAGCAGTCCGGGGACGCCATCCTATGGCTACACCTTC. Its protein product is CASSPGTPSYGYTF.

V gene TRBV7-8 combines with J gene TRBJ2-7; D gene uncertain. Germline values: CDR1 SGHVS, CDR2 FQNEAQ. The CDR3 is 16 amino acids. V was pared by 1 base and J by 4 bases, with 17 bases between. This CDR3 is CASSLVGSGLLYEQYF. The DNA of the CDR3 is TGTGCCAGCAGCTTAGTAGGGTCAGGCTTGCTGTACGAGCAGTACTTC.

This clonotype was found many times. The rearrangement joins TRBV6-6 to TRBJ1-1, with TRBD1 identical over 8 bases. The CDR3 covers 13 residues. In germline, CDR1 is MNHNY, CDR2 SVGAGI (reference sequence). Unmatched junction bases numbered 11, after V lost 6 bases and J lost 11 bases. The CDR3 sequence: CASRHRQGWEAFF. The CDR3 region has the DNA TGTGCCAGCAGACACCGACAGGGGTGGGAGGCTTTCTTT.

This clonotype has ten or more counts. This chain joins TRBV29-1 and TRBJ1-2; D is perhaps TRBD1 (6 bases). Germline V gene data show CDR1 as SQVTM and CDR2 as ANQGSEA. The CDR3 sequence is 12 residues long. The germline V and J ends were trimmed by 3 bases and 5 bases, with 10 bases remaining between them. The chain's CDR3 is CSVDGTYYGYTF. The CDR3 region has the DNA TGCAGCGTTGACGGGACATATTATGGCTACACCTTC.

This clonotype was detected many times. J is TRBJ1-1 and V is TRBV2; D is undetermined. Trimming cost V 3 bases and J 4 bases, with 12 bases left between them. CDR1 is SNHLY and CDR2 is FYNNEI in the germline V gene. The CDR3 spans 14 residues. In DNA, the CDR3 is TGTGCCAGCAGTGACCGAGGACTCAGCACTGAAGCTTTCTTT. The encoded protein is CASSDRGLSTEAFF.

This chain joins TRBV20-1 and TRBJ2-5; no firm D call. This CDR3 spans 10 amino acids. Germline V CDR1 and CDR2: DFQATT, SNEGSKA (reference sequence). Trimming removed 4 bases from V and 0 bases from J, with 0 bases in between. The CDR3, as DNA: TGCAGTGCTAACCAAGAGACCCAGTACTTC. This encodes CSANQETQYF.

Turning to this clonotype: The junction and the germline gene differ at one end; a read error may be behind it. The V call is TRBV15, the J call TRBJ1-1; TRBD1 is a possible D gene (5 bases). The CDR3 loop spans 12 amino acids. The germline CDR1 and CDR2 sequences are LNHNV and YYDKDF (reference sequence). The CDR3 coding sequence is TGTGCCACCAGCCCCCGGGGCCAGGGAGCTTCCTTT. Translating it yields CATSPRGQGASF.

This clonotype occurred many times. The V call is TRBV7-9, the J call TRBJ2-7; TRBD1 matches 11 bases. V lost 3 bases and J lost 0; bases outside the gene matches: 4. The V gene's germline CDR1 is SEHNR and CDR2 FQNEAQ (reference sequence). The CDR3 contains 16 residues. In DNA, the CDR3 is TGTGCCAGCAGCTTGCCCGGGACAGGGGGCTCCTACGAGCAGTACTTC. This translates into CASSLPGTGGSYEQYF.

This clonotype was counted at least ten times. The V and J genes are TRBV6-1 and TRBJ2-5; possible D gene TRBD2, 6 bases. Trimming took 7 bases from V and 2 from J, leaving 11 bases between them. The CDR3 is 13 residues long. Germline assignment: CDR1 MNHNS and CDR2 SASEGT. CDR3 bases: TGTGCCAGCACCCGGGACTTTCAAGAGACCCAGTACTTC. Its protein is CASTRDFQETQYF.

This chain connects TRBV6-1 to TRBJ2-7; D not resolved. The length of the CDR3 is 13 residues. V gave up 5 bases and J gave up 3 bases, with 11 bases separating them. Germline V CDR1 and CDR2: MNHNS, SASEGT. CDR3 nucleotide sequence: TGTGCCAGCAGTCAGACTCTGGGCTACGAGCAGTACTTC. Translation gives CASSQTLGYEQYF.

Only a few counts were recorded for this clonotype. The chain carries TRBV7-2 and TRBJ2-5, with a possible D match to TRBD2 (5 bases). V was trimmed by 1 base and J by 7 bases, leaving 10 bases between them. The CDR3 runs to 13 residues. Germline V CDR1 and CDR2: SGHTA, FQGNSA. In nucleotides, the CDR3 is TGTGCCAGCAGCTTAGTAAGAGGGAGGACCCAGTACTTC. This codes for CASSLVRGRTQYF. The complete variable domain, with remaining parts taken from reference TRBV7-2 and TRBJ2-5, reads GAGVSQSPSNKVTEKGKDVELRCDPISGHTALYWYRQSLGQGLEFLIYFQGNSAPDKSGLPSDRFSAERTGGSVSTLTIQRTQQEDSAVYLCASSLVRGRTQYFGPGTRLLVL.

This clonotype has at least ten counts. V is TRBV10-1 and J is TRBJ2-3; TRBD2 agrees at 7 bases. Trimming cost V 4 bases and J 1 base; bases outside gene matches: 17. The V gene's germline CDR1 is WNHNN and CDR2 SYGVQD (reference sequence). The CDR3 is made up of 19 amino acids. The CDR3 is CASSVSAGERRGGTDTQYF. CDR3 sequence (DNA): TGCGCCAGCAGTGTATCGGCGGGAGAGAGGCGTGGAGGCACAGATACGCAGTATTTT.

This clonotype was found many times. The chain links TRBV27 to TRBJ2-3, with D possibly being TRBD1 (5 bases). This CDR3 comprises 14 residues. The germline CDR1 and CDR2 sequences are MNHEY and SMNVEV (reference sequence). The V end lost 2 bases, the J end lost 2 bases, and 8 bases lay between the germline ends. The CDR3 here is CASSLVGVTDTQYF. CDR3 sequence (DNA): TGTGCCAGCAGTTTAGTAGGGGTCACAGATACGCAGTATTTT.